This T cell receptor (beta chain) was captured in a study of control samples from healthy donors and cancer patients. This CDR3 spans 13 amino acids. Germline loops: CDR1 SGHNT, CDR2 YYREEE (reference sequence). V lost 0 bases, J lost 4 bases, and 5 bases lay in between. Produced via immunoSEQ multiplex PCR; TCRdb's table is partial and in-frame only. This sample has 120,000 or so clones, with approximately 89% found just once. This receptor was taken from a man younger than 35 in good health. The chain carries TRBV5-4 and TRBJ1-5; D is undetermined. Sequencing used blood. As DNA, the CDR3 is TGTGCCAGCAGCTTGGATAAAAATCAGCCCCAGCATTTT. It specifies CASSLDKNQPQHF. The full variable domain, its missing parts supplied by reference TRBV5-4 and TRBJ1-5, is ETGVTQSPTHLIKTRGQQVTLRCSSQSGHNTVSWYQQALGQGPQFIFQYYREEENGRGNFPPRFSGLQFPNYSSELNVNALELDDSALYLCASSLDKNQPQHFGDGTRLSIL.